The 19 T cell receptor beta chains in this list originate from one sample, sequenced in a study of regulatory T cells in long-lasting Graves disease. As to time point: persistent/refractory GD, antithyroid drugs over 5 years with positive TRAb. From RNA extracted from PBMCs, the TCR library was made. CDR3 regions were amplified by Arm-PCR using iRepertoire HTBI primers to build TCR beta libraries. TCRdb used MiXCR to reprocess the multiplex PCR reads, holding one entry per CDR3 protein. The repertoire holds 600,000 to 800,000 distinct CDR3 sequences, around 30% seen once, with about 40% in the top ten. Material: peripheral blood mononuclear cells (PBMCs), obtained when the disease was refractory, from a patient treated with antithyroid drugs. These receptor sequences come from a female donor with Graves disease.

The CDR3 nucleotides are TGTGCCAGCAGCTCGCGGGTTGCTCCGGACAGCGCCTCTGAAGCTTTCTTT. Protein product: CASSSRVAPDSASEAFF. The V and J genes are TRBV7-9 and TRBJ1-1, with D possibly TRBD1 on 6 matching bases. Trimming left V 4 bases short and J 6 bases short, with 24 bases between. CDR3 length: 17 amino acids. Germline V lookup: CDR1 SEHNR, CDR2 FQNEAQ (reference sequence). The full variable domain, rest sourced from reference TRBV7-9 and TRBJ1-1, is DTGVSQNPRHKITKRGQNVTFRCDPISEHNRLYWYRQTLGQGPEFLTYFQNEAQLEKSRLLSDRFSAERPKGSFSTLEIQRTEQGDSAMYLCASSSRVAPDSASEAFFGQGTRLTVV.

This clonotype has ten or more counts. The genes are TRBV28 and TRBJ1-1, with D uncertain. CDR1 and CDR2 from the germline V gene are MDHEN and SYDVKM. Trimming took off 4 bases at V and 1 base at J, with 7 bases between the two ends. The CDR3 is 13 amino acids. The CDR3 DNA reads TGTGCCAGCAGTTACGGGTCGAACACTGAAGCTTTCTTT. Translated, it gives CASSYGSNTEAFF.

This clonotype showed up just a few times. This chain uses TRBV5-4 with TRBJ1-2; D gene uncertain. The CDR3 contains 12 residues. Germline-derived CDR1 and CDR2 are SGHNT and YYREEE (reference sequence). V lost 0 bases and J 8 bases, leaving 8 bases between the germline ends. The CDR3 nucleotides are TGTGCCAGCAGCTTGGGGATGGGAGGCTACACCTTC. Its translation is CASSLGMGGYTF. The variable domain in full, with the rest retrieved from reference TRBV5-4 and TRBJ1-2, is ETGVTQSPTHLIKTRGQQVTLRCSSQSGHNTVSWYQQALGQGPQFIFQYYREEENGRGNFPPRFSGLQFPNYSSELNVNALELDDSALYLCASSLGMGGYTFGSGTRLTVV.

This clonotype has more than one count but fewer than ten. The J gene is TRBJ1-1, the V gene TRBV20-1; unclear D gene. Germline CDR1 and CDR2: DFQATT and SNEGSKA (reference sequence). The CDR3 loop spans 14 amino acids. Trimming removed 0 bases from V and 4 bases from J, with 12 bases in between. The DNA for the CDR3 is TGCAGTGCTAGAGATCGGGAGTGGGGCACTGAAGCTTTCTTT. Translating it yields CSARDREWGTEAFF.

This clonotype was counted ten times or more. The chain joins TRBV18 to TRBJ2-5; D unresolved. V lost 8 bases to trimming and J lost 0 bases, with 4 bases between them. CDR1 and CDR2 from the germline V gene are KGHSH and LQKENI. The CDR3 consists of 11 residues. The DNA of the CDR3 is TGTGCCAGCAGTTACCAAGAGACCCAGTACTTC. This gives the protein CASSYQETQYF.

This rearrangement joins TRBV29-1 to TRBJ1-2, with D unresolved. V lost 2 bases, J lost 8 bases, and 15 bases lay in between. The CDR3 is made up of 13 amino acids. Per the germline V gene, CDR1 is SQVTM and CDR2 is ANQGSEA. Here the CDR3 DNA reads TGCAGCGTTGAATCCGCGGGGTCATGGGGCTACACCTTC. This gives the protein CSVESAGSWGYTF.

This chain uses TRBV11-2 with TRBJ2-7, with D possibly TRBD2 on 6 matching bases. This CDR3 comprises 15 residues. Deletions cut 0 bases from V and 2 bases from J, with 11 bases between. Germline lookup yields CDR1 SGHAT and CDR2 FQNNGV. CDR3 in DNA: TGTGCCAGCAGCTTAGAAGGAGGGTCGGCCTACGAGCAGTACTTC. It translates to CASSLEGGSAYEQYF.

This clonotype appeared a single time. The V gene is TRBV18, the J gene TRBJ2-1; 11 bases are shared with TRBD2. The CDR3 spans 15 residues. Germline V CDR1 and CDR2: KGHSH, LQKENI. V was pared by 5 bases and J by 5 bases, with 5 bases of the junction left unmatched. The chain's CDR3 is CASSEMGLADNEQFF. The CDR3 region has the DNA TGTGCCAGCTCAGAAATGGGACTAGCGGACAATGAGCAGTTCTTC.

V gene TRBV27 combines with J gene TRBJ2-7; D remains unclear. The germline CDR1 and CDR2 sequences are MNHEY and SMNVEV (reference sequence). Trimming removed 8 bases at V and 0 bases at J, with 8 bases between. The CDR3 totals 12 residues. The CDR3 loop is CASGASSYEQYF. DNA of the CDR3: TGTGCCAGCGGAGCAAGCTCCTACGAGCAGTACTTC.

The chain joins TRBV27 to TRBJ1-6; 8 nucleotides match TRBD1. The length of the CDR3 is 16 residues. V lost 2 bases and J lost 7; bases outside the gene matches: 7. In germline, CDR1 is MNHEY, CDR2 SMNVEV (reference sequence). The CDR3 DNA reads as TGTGCCAGCAGTTTAAGGACAGGGCCTGAGAATTCACCCCTCCACTTT. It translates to CASSLRTGPENSPLHF.

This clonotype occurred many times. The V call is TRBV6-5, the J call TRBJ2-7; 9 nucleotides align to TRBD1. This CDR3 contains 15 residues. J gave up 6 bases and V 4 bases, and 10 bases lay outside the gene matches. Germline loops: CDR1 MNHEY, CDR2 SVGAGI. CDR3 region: CASSSLRDRDGEQYF. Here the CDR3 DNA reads TGTGCCAGCAGTTCGCTCCGGGACAGGGATGGCGAGCAGTACTTC.

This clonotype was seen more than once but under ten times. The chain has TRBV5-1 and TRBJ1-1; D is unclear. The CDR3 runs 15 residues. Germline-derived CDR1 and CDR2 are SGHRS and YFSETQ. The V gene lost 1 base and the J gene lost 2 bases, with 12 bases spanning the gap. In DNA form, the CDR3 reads TGCGCCAGCAGCTTGTCCCAGACAACAAACACTGAAGCTTTCTTT. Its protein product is CASSLSQTTNTEAFF.

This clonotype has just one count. DNA for the CDR3: TGTGCCAGCAGTTCCCAGGGTCACCCCACTAATGAGCAGTTCTTC. Its protein is CASSSQGHPTNEQFF. V is TRBV11-2 and J is TRBJ2-1, with a weak D call TRBD1 (5 bases). Germline loops: CDR1 SGHAT, CDR2 FQNNGV. The CDR3 spans 15 residues. Trimming cost V 6 bases and J 7 bases, with 19 bases left between them.

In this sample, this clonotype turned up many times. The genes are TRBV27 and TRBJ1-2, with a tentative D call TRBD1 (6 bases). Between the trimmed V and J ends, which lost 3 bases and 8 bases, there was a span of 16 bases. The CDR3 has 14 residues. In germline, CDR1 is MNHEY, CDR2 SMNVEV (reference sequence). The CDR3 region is CASSFSTGRSGYTF. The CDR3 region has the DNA TGTGCCAGCAGTTTTTCGACAGGTCGATCCGGCTACACCTTC.

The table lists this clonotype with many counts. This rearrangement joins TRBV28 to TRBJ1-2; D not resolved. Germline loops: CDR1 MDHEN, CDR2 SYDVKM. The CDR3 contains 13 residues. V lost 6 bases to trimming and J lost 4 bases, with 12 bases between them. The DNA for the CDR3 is TGTGCCAGCAGCTTAGACGGCAGCTATGGCTACACCTTC. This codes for CASSLDGSYGYTF.

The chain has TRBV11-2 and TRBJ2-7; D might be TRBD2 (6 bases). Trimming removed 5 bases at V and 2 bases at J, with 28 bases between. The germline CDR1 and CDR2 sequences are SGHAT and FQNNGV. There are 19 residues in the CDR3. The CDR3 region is CASSPLGGDPDGGPYEQYF. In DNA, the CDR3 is TGTGCCAGCAGCCCTCTCGGCGGGGACCCCGATGGAGGGCCCTACGAGCAGTACTTC. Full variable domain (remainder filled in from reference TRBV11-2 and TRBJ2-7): EAGVAQSPRYKIIEKRQSVAFWCNPISGHATLYWYQQILGQGPKLLIQFQNNGVVDDSQLPKDRFSAERLKGVDSTLKIQPAKLEDSAVYLCASSPLGGDPDGGPYEQYFGPGTRLTVT.

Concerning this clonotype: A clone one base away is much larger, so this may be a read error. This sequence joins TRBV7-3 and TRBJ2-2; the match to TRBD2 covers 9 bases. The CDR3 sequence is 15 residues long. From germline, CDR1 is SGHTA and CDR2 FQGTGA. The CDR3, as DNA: TGTGCCAGCAGCCCGGGACTAGCAAACACCGGGGAGCTGGTTTTT. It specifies CASSPGLANTGELVF.

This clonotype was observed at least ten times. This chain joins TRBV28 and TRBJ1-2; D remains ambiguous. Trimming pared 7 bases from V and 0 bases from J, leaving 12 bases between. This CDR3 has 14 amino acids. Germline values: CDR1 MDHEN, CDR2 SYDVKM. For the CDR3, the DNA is TGTGCCAGCAACGTGGGCAGTGCTAACTATGGCTACACCTTC. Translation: CASNVGSANYGYTF.

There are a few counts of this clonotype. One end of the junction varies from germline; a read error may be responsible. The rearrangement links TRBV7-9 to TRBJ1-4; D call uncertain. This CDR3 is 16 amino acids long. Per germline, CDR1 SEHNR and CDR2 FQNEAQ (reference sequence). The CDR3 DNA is TGTGCCAGCAGCGCCTTGAGAAGTGCAACTAATGAAGAACTGTTTTTT. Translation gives CASSALRSATNEELFF.